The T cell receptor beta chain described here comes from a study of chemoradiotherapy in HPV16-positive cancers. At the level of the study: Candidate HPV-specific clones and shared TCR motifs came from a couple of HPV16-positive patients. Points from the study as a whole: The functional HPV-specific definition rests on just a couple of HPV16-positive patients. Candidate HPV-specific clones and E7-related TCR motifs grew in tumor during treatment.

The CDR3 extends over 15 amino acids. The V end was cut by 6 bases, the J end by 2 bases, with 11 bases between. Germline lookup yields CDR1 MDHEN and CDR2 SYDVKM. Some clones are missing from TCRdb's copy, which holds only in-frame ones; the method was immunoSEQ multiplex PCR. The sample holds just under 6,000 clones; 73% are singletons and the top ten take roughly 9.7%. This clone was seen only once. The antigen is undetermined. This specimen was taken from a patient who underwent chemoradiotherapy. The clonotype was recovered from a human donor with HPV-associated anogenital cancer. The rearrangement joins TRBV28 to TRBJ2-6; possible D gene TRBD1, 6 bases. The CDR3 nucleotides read TGTGCCAGCAGGATACAGGGAGCTGGGGCCAACGTCCTGACTTTC. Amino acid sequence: CASRIQGAGANVLTF.